Listed below are T cell receptor beta chains from one sample, sequenced in a study of cytomegalovirus exposure and HLA in healthy donors. Method: immunoSEQ multiplex PCR; TCRdb's copy keeps in-frame clones and lacks some. The table shows about 110,000 clones, with approximately 82% occurring only once. Material for sequencing was PBMCs. These TCRs come from a man aged 35-49 years in good health and CMV-seronegative. CDR3s include the opening cysteine and the closing phenylalanine or tryptophan. The D gene is left open where the match is weak. Clone size appears in some rows only: once, few, many, or a class for an expanded clone.

- TRBJ1-2 - TRBV11-2 TGTGCCAGCAGTCAGACAGGCGGAAACTATGGCTACACCTTC CASSQTGGNYGYTF
- TRBJ1-1 TRBD1 TRBV6-1 TGTGCCAGCAGTGCTCCGGGACAGACAGGGACTGAAGCTTTCTTT CASSAPGQTGTEAFF
- TRBJ1-1 - TRBV7-3 TGTGCCAGCAGCTTCCAGGGGAACACTGAAGCTTTCTTT CASSFQGNTEAFF
- TRBJ2-7 TRBD2 TRBV2 TGTGCCAGCCAAAGCGGGGGGGAATACGAGCAGTACTTC CASQSGGEYEQYF
- TRBJ1-1 TRBD1 TRBV7-2 TGTGCCAGCAGCTTAGGGACAGGGGCCGGTTGGACTGAAGCTTTCTTT CASSLGTGAGWTEAFF
few TRBJ1-4 TRBD1 TRBV5-4 TGTGCCAGCAGCTTGGCGGAGGGGGCAGGTGAAAAACTGTTTTTT CASSLAEGAGEKLFF
- TRBJ2-7 TRBD1 TRBV19 TGTGCCAGTTCCTCGGGACAGGGAGATGACGAGCAGTACTTC CASSSGQGDDEQYF
once TRBJ1-5 - TRBV5-1 TGCGCCAGCAGCCTCTCCGGGGGTAGCAATCAGCCCCAGCATTTT CASSLSGGSNQPQHF
- TRBJ2-4 TRBD2 TRBV2 TGTGCCAGCATACTCGGTGGGGCTAGCGGAACAGCCGGGGGAATTCAGTACTTC CASILGGASGTAGGIQYF
- TRBJ1-5 - TRBV6-1 TGTGCCAGCAGTCTAGACAGTGGGAATCAGCCCCAGCATTTT CASSLDSGNQPQHF
- TRBJ2-6 - TRBV5-1 TGCGCCAGCAGTGATCGGTTCTCTGGGGCCAACGTCCTGACTTTC CASSDRFSGANVLTF
once TRBJ1-6 TRBD1 TRBV7-9 TGTGCCAGCAGCCACGACAGGGGCCCCCTCCACTTT CASSHDRGPLHF
- TRBJ1-2 - TRBV29-1 TGCAGCGTGATCGAGGGGGTTTCTAACTATGGCTACACCTTC CSVIEGVSNYGYTF